This TCR beta chain was captured in a study of shared clonotypes between healthy human individuals. On the study more broadly: Two women and a few men aged 18 to 49 served as donors.

Findings and limits, study-wide: What rarefaction showed was incomplete sorted-subset sequencing despite large depth.

V was cut by 6 bases and J by 7 bases, with 10 bases left in between. The CDR3 runs to 12 residues. The germline CDR1 and CDR2 sequences are LNHDA and SQIVND (reference sequence). The split of CD4+ cells yielded CD45RA+ naive and CD45RA-negative memory subsets. Concerning this clone itself: What it binds is not known.

DNA at approximately 200 ng, roughly 27,000 T cell genomes, went into sorted-subset replicate PCRs. The table came from immunoSEQ multiplex PCR; TCRdb's copy has only in-frame clones and leaves some out. The sample includes roughly 2 million clones, 85% to 95% seen only once; the top ten take 0.1% to 0.15%. This chain joins TRBV19 and TRBJ1-5; D is unresolved. Sequences were obtained from naive CD4+ T cells sorted from blood. Subset: CD45RA+ positively selected. This TCR was recovered from a man aged 18 to 30 in good health. CDR3 bases: TGTGCCAGTAGCCAGGTCGGGCAGCCCCAGCATTTT. It specifies CASSQVGQPQHF.